The 21 T cell receptor beta chains listed next were all sequenced from one sample in a study of graft-versus-host responses after intestinal transplantation. No antigen is known for these receptors. Generated by immunoSEQ multiplex PCR, the TCRdb table keeps only in-frame clones and is missing some. The sample comprises roughly 100,000 clones, 90% to 95% of which are singletons, and 0.18% rests with the top ten. The material was unstimulated CD4+ T cells sorted from spleen or lymph node cells, obtained before transplant. The receptors were sampled from a human donor who was the organ donor for an intestinal transplant.

The V call is TRBV9, the J call TRBJ2-1, with a weak D call TRBD1 (5 bases). V was cut by 0 bases and J by 2 bases, with 9 bases left in between. The CDR3 loop spans 15 amino acids. Germline V gene sequence: CDR1 SGDLS, CDR2 YYNGEE. Written as DNA, the CDR3 is TGTGCCAGCAGCGTAGGCAGGGTTGCCTACAATGAGCAGTTCTTC. It is translated as CASSVGRVAYNEQFF.

This chain connects TRBV6-1 to TRBJ2-5; 7 nucleotides match TRBD1. The germline CDR1 and CDR2 sequences are MNHNS and SASEGT. V dropped 6 bases and J dropped 1; count of bases not matched to a gene: 5. CDR3 length equals 14 residues. This CDR3 reads CASSENRGQETQYF. The CDR3 coding sequence is TGTGCCAGCAGCGAAAACAGGGGCCAAGAGACCCAGTACTTC.

The chain employs TRBV7-9 and TRBJ1-6, with 7 bases identical to TRBD1. The germline V gene has CDR1 SEHNR and CDR2 FQNEAQ (reference sequence). V was clipped by 6 bases and J by 10 bases; unmatched bases: 9. This CDR3 has 14 amino acids. DNA for the CDR3: TGTGCCAGCAGTATTAAACAGGGGCACTCACCCCTCCACTTT. Translated: CASSIKQGHSPLHF.

The gene calls are TRBV7-2 and TRBJ2-1; 9 nucleotides agree with TRBD2. Germline CDR1 SGHTA, CDR2 FQGNSA. CDR3 length equals 14 residues. Unmatched junction bases numbered 5, after V lost 5 bases and J lost 6 bases. DNA of the CDR3: TGTGCCAGCAGCCTAGGCGGGGGGGCCAATGAGCAGTTCTTC. It translates to CASSLGGGANEQFF. The whole variable domain, remainder taken from reference TRBV7-2 and TRBJ2-1, is GAGVSQSPSNKVTEKGKDVELRCDPISGHTALYWYRQSLGQGLEFLIYFQGNSAPDKSGLPSDRFSAERTGGSVSTLTIQRTQQEDSAVYLCASSLGGGANEQFFGPGTRLTVL.

J is TRBJ1-2 and V is TRBV6-5; 7 bases fit TRBD1. Trimming cost V 8 bases and J 2 bases; bases outside gene matches: 5. The length of the CDR3 is 13 residues. CDR1 and CDR2 from the germline V gene are MNHEY and SVGAGI. The CDR3 loop is CASGGQLNYGYTF. The CDR3 bases are TGTGCCAGCGGGGGACAGCTCAACTATGGCTACACCTTC.

V is TRBV27 and J is TRBJ2-7; TRBD2 matches 12 bases. CDR3 size: 16 residues. Germline loops: CDR1 MNHEY, CDR2 SMNVEV (reference sequence). The V segment lost 2 bases and the J segment 2 bases; nucleotides outside the gene matches: 4. The CDR3 nucleotides read TGTGCCAGCAGTTTAAGACTAGCGGGGGAAGCCTACGAGCAGTACTTC. Its translation is CASSLRLAGEAYEQYF.

The gene calls are TRBV5-1 and TRBJ2-7; 9 positions agree with TRBD1. V lost 7 bases and J lost 4; bases outside the gene matches: 12. This CDR3 is 15 amino acids long. Looked up from germline, CDR1 is SGHRS and CDR2 is YFSETQ. CDR3 coding DNA: TGCGCCAGCCGACCAGGGACAGGGCCCTCTTACGAGCAGTACTTC. This sequence encodes CASRPGTGPSYEQYF.

This clone was picked up one time. The V and J genes are TRBV5-1 and TRBJ2-3, with TRBD2 matching 10 bases. This CDR3 has 14 amino acids. V gave up 6 bases and J gave up 2 bases; unmatched junction bases: 3. Germline CDR1 SGHRS, CDR2 YFSETQ. CDR3 sequence (DNA): TGCGCCAGCATGAGCGGGGGGGCCACAGATACGCAGTATTTT. Its protein is CASMSGGATDTQYF. The whole variable domain, filled in from reference TRBV5-1 and TRBJ2-3, reads KAGVTQTPRYLIKTRGQQVTLSCSPISGHRSVSWYQQTPGQGLQFLFEYFSETQRNKGNFPGRFSGRQFSNSRSEMNVSTLELGDSALYLCASMSGGATDTQYFGPGTRLTVL.

This clone was found once. This chain links TRBV29-1 with TRBJ2-7; TRBD2 matches 8 bases. CDR1 and CDR2 (germline): SQVTM, ANQGSEA. The CDR3 length is 15 residues. With 0 bases clipped from V and 4 bases from J, the junction kept 8 bases outside the gene matches. CDR3: CSVEDGRGARYEQYF. The CDR3 DNA reads as TGCAGCGTTGAAGATGGGCGGGGGGCCAGGTACGAGCAGTACTTC.

Concerning this clone itself: The junction departs from the called germline gene at one end, perhaps through a read error. The V call is TRBV7-7, the J call TRBJ2-5; tentative D call: TRBD1 (5 bases). This CDR3 is 14 amino acids long. Germline V lookup: CDR1 SSHAT, CDR2 FNYEAQ (reference sequence). CDR3 in amino acids: CASSPRQSGETQYF. The CDR3 DNA sequence: TGTGCTAGCAGTCCTAGACAGTCCGGGGAGACCCAGTACTTC. The full variable domain, rest sourced from reference TRBV7-7 and TRBJ2-5, is GAGVSQSPRYKVTKRGQDVTLRCDPISSHATLYWYQQALGQGPEFLTYFNYEAQPDKSGLPSDRFSAERPEGSISTLTIQRTEQRDSAMYRCASSPRQSGETQYFGPGTRLLVL.

Only one count was recorded for this clone. The rearrangement uses TRBV9 and TRBJ1-1; 7 nucleotides align to TRBD1. V lost 3 bases to trimming and J lost 6 bases; unmatched junction nucleotides: 11. This CDR3 is 15 amino acids long. Germline CDR1 reads SGDLS; CDR2 reads YYNGEE. The DNA of the CDR3 is TGTGCCAGCAGCGCACCGACGACAGGGAGTCCTGAAGCTTTCTTT. Translating it yields CASSAPTTGSPEAFF.

The chain employs TRBV27 and TRBJ2-7; TRBD1 is a possible D gene (6 bases). This CDR3 is built from 11 residues. The V gene's germline CDR1 is MNHEY and CDR2 SMNVEV (reference sequence). Trimming shortened V by 8 bases and J by 5 bases, and 10 bases separated the two germline ends. Written as DNA, the CDR3 is TGTGCCAGCCCCCCAGGGGACGAGCAGTACTTC. Protein product: CASPPGDEQYF.

The V and J genes are TRBV11-3 and TRBJ2-6; 10 bases align to TRBD1. Trimming removed 4 bases from V and 4 bases from J; junction bases left unmatched: 4. Germline V lookup: CDR1 SGHNT, CDR2 YENEEA. This CDR3 comprises 16 residues. Here the CDR3 reads CASSSGTGAGANVLTF. The CDR3 bases are TGTGCCAGCAGCTCCGGGACAGGGGCCGGGGCCAACGTCCTGACTTTC.

The V call is TRBV28, the J call TRBJ2-7, with 7 positions matching TRBD1. In germline, CDR1 is MDHEN, CDR2 SYDVKM. V shed 3 bases, J shed 3 bases, and the junction held 14 bases outside the gene matches. The CDR3 spans 17 residues. Written as DNA, the CDR3 is TGTGCCAGCAGTTTCCCCCGACAGGGCGCTGTGGGCTACGAGCAGTACTTC. Translating gives CASSFPRQGAVGYEQYF.

The chain uses TRBV4-3 and TRBJ2-1; D unclear. This CDR3 is built from 15 residues. V shed 2 bases and J shed 4 bases, with 12 bases lying between them. The germline CDR1 and CDR2 sequences are LGHNA and YSLEER. CDR3 sequence reads: CASSQSWPDYNEQFF. In DNA form, the CDR3 reads TGCGCCAGCAGCCAATCCTGGCCCGATTACAATGAGCAGTTCTTC.

This chain joins TRBV7-3 and TRBJ2-5, with D tentatively TRBD2 (5 bases). V dropped 2 bases and J dropped 5 bases, with 12 bases sitting between them. Germline V gives CDR1 SGHTA, CDR2 FQGTGA. This CDR3 has 14 residues. The CDR3 protein is CASSLALAGETQYF. The CDR3, as DNA: TGTGCCAGCAGCTTAGCCCTAGCCGGGGAGACCCAGTACTTC.

V usage is TRBV10-2 and J usage is TRBJ1-3; D remains ambiguous. The CDR3 is 14 residues long. Between the trimmed V and J ends, which lost 3 bases and 0 bases, there was a span of 6 bases. Germline V gene data show CDR1 as WSHSY and CDR2 as SAAADI. CDR3 sequence: CASSESSSGNTIYF. The CDR3, as DNA: TGCGCCAGCAGTGAATCCTCCTCTGGAAACACCATATATTTT.

The V and J genes are TRBV4-1 and TRBJ2-1, with D possibly TRBD2 on 7 matching bases. CDR3 length: 17 amino acids. With 0 bases removed from V and 4 bases from J, the gap between germline ends came to 16 bases. Germline CDR1 reads MGHRA; CDR2 reads YSYEKL. The CDR3 DNA reads TGCGCCAGCAGCCAAGATTTGGCGGGGGCCCATTACAATGAGCAGTTCTTC. Residues: CASSQDLAGAHYNEQFF.

The V and J genes are TRBV5-1 and TRBJ1-2; 9 nucleotides match TRBD1. The V segment lost 5 bases and the J segment 3 bases; nucleotides outside the gene matches: 5. The CDR3 has 14 residues. Germline loops: CDR1 SGHRS, CDR2 YFSETQ. The CDR3 is CASSSRQGDYGYTF. As DNA, the CDR3 is TGCGCCAGCAGTTCCCGACAGGGGGACTATGGCTACACCTTC. Together with reference TRBV5-1 and TRBJ1-2, the CDR3 gives the full variable domain: KAGVTQTPRYLIKTRGQQVTLSCSPISGHRSVSWYQQTPGQGLQFLFEYFSETQRNKGNFPGRFSGRQFSNSRSEMNVSTLELGDSALYLCASSSRQGDYGYTFGSGTRLTVV.

The CDR3 region is CASSQDQRTGELFF. The DNA of the CDR3 is TGTGCCAGCAGCCAAGATCAGAGGACCGGGGAGCTGTTTTTT. J is TRBJ2-2 and V is TRBV4-2; D gene ambiguous. CDR1 LGHNA and CDR2 YNFKEQ come from the germline V gene. The CDR3 runs to 14 residues. V was cut by 0 bases and J by 5 bases, with 7 bases left in between.

The chain has TRBV6-4 and TRBJ2-1; 8 nucleotides line up with TRBD2. Germline-derived CDR1 and CDR2 are MRHNA and SNTAGT. This CDR3 is built from 15 residues. Trimming cost V 4 bases and J 5 bases; bases outside gene matches: 7. CDR3 sequence reads: CASSGLAGTNNEQFF. For the CDR3, the DNA is TGTGCCAGCAGTGGGCTAGCGGGCACCAACAATGAGCAGTTCTTC.